Presented here are 24 T cell receptor beta chains from one specimen sequenced in a study of blood T cell repertoires in COVID-19 (dated by TCRdb to the early 2020s). Library prep was done by the immunoSEQ multiplex PCR assay. TCRdb mirrors the immuneACCESS table, restricted to in-frame sequences. Some clones are absent from its copies; in checked studies, under half trace to an unresolved V gene, and the reason for the others is unknown. Counted in this sample were approximately 240,000 clones; just over 90% of them appeared once. Less than 2.5% of the sample is taken by the ten largest. Material for sequencing was PBMCs or T cells enriched from blood (not recorded which). Every receptor here comes from a woman between 18 and 29 years old who had recovered from COVID-19.

A few counts support this clone. This CDR3 is CASRYTPTNEKLFF. The CDR3 coding sequence is TGTGCCAGCAGGTACACCCCAACTAATGAAAAACTGTTTTTT. The chain has TRBV2 and TRBJ1-4; unclear D gene. The CDR3 contains 14 residues. Trimming removed 6 bases from V and 0 bases from J, with 8 bases in between. CDR1 is SNHLY and CDR2 is FYNNEI in the germline V gene.

The chain joins TRBV28 to TRBJ1-6; TRBD1 is a possible D gene (5 bases). Trimming pared 6 bases from V and 7 bases from J, leaving 19 bases between. The CDR3 spans 16 residues. Per germline, CDR1 MDHEN and CDR2 SYDVKM. CDR3 nucleotide sequence: TGTGCCAGCAGCCCCTCCCCCAGGGTAGGCAATTCACCCCTCCACTTT. The encoded protein is CASSPSPRVGNSPLHF.

Here the CDR3 DNA reads TGTGCCACCAGTGATCGTGACTATGGCGGGGGGGCCGATACGCAGTATTTT. This encodes CATSDRDYGGGADTQYF. The chain uses TRBV24-1 and TRBJ2-3; TRBD2 matches 9 bases. Germline CDR1 KGHDR, CDR2 SFDVKD. The CDR3 contains 17 residues. The V gene end was trimmed by 3 bases and the J gene end by 6 bases; junction bases not matched to a gene: 12.

The chain couples TRBV5-1 to TRBJ1-1; D not certain. Trimming cost V 2 bases and J 5 bases, with 16 bases left between them. The CDR3 spans 15 residues. CDR1 is SGHRS, CDR2 YFSETQ, per germline. CDR3 amino acids: CASSFVQSAGTEAFF. For the CDR3, the DNA is TGCGCCAGCAGCTTTGTGCAGTCGGCGGGTACTGAAGCTTTCTTT.

The rearrangement uses TRBV28 and TRBJ1-3, with 9 bases that match TRBD1. The CDR3 length is 16 residues. J gave up 1 base and V 3 bases, and 4 bases lay outside the gene matches. Germline CDR1 MDHEN, CDR2 SYDVKM. In DNA form, the CDR3 reads TGTGCCAGCAGTTTCGGGACAGGGAGGTCTGGAAACACCATATATTTT. Translation: CASSFGTGRSGNTIYF. The whole variable domain, filled in from reference TRBV28 and TRBJ1-3, reads DVKVTQSSRYLVKRTGEKVFLECVQDMDHENMFWYRQDPGLGLRLIYFSYDVKMKEKGDIPEGYSVSREKKERFSLILESASTNQTSMYLCASSFGTGRSGNTIYFGEGSWLTVV.

This sequence joins TRBV7-9 and TRBJ2-7, with D maybe TRBD1 (6 bases). The CDR3 is 16 residues long. V lost 6 bases to trimming and J lost 1 base, with 19 bases between them. The germline CDR1 and CDR2 sequences are SEHNR and FQNEAQ (reference sequence). The chain's CDR3 is CASRPRTGDRSYEQYF. CDR3 coding DNA: TGTGCCAGCAGACCTCGTACCGGAGACAGGTCCTACGAGCAGTACTTC.

The chain employs TRBV19 and TRBJ1-2, with TRBD1 matching over 10 bases. The CDR3 spans 14 residues. Germline loops: CDR1 LNHDA, CDR2 SQIVND (reference sequence). The V gene end was trimmed by 6 bases and the J gene end by 2 bases; junction bases not matched to a gene: 3. For the CDR3, the DNA is TGTGCCAGTAGAGAGGACAGGGGGAACTATGGCTACACCTTC. It yields the protein CASREDRGNYGYTF.

This chain uses TRBV6-5 with TRBJ1-2; 10 bases line up with TRBD1. With 6 bases clipped from V and 7 bases from J, the junction kept 2 bases outside the gene matches. This CDR3 has 12 amino acids. CDR1 is MNHEY, CDR2 SVGAGI, per germline. CDR3 DNA: TGTGCCAGCAGCCGGACAGGGGGTGGCTACACCTTC. Translation gives CASSRTGGGYTF.

The V and J genes are TRBV4-3 and TRBJ2-7; D gene ambiguous. The length of the CDR3 is 15 residues. CDR1 and CDR2 (germline): LGHNA, YSLEER. V dropped 4 bases and J dropped 5 bases, with 18 bases sitting between them. In DNA, the CDR3 is TGCGCCAGCAGCCCCGGATTTGGGCCGGTTGACGAGCAGTACTTC. As protein: CASSPGFGPVDEQYF.

The chain joins TRBV14 to TRBJ2-1; D may be TRBD1 (5 bases). V dropped 0 bases and J dropped 7 bases, with 10 bases sitting between them. The germline V gene encodes CDR1 SGHDN and CDR2 FVKESK. The CDR3 length is 14 residues. This CDR3 reads CASSQDYSGNEQFF. The CDR3 nucleotides are TGTGCCAGCAGCCAAGATTATTCAGGGAATGAGCAGTTCTTC.

The V call is TRBV6-5, the J call TRBJ2-7; D gene ambiguous. The V gene's germline CDR1 is MNHEY and CDR2 SVGAGI. The V gene lost 8 bases and the J gene lost 5 bases, with 16 bases spanning the gap. This CDR3 region has 13 residues. This CDR3 is CASSSQDFDEQYF. The CDR3 bases are TGTGCCAGCTCCTCGCAGGATTTCGACGAGCAGTACTTC.

The chain has TRBV13 and TRBJ2-1, with 12 bases fitting TRBD2. Losses at the gene ends were 4 bases for V and 9 bases for J; bases not matched to a gene: 7. Germline values: CDR1 PRHDT, CDR2 FYEKMQ (reference sequence). The CDR3 has 15 amino acids. The CDR3 nucleotides read TGTGCCAGCAGCTCCCTAGCGGGAGGGTCCGGTGAGCAGTTCTTC. Encoded protein: CASSSLAGGSGEQFF.

This clone was recorded a few times. The V and J genes are TRBV9 and TRBJ1-1, with unresolved D. Looked up from germline, CDR1 is SGDLS and CDR2 is YYNGEE. Trimming cost V 0 bases and J 1 base, with 4 bases left between them. The CDR3 runs 13 residues. The CDR3 DNA reads TGTGCCAGCAGCGTAGGGGCGAACACTGAAGCTTTCTTT. It encodes CASSVGANTEAFF.

The chain employs TRBV10-2 and TRBJ2-7, with D tentatively TRBD2 (7 bases). The CDR3 is 16 residues long. V lost 0 bases and J 9 bases, leaving 21 bases between the germline ends. Germline loops: CDR1 WSHSY, CDR2 SAAADI. CDR3 protein: CASSESLSGGRGGQYF. In nucleotides, the CDR3 is TGCGCCAGCAGTGAGTCGCTGTCGGGGGGCCGGGGAGGGCAGTACTTC.

This chain joins TRBV18 and TRBJ2-2, with 7 bases that match TRBD2. Germline CDR1 is KGHSH and CDR2 is LQKENI. J gave up 3 bases and V 3 bases, and 4 bases lay outside the gene matches. This CDR3 is built from 15 residues. CDR3 DNA sequence: TGTGCCAGCTCACCTGGCGGGAGAGACACCGGGGAGCTGTTTTTT. It encodes CASSPGGRDTGELFF.

The CDR3 region is CASSFSRTVLGTEAFF. CDR3 in DNA: TGTGCCAGCAGCTTCTCCCGGACAGTTTTGGGCACTGAAGCTTTCTTT. The chain uses TRBV5-6 and TRBJ1-1, with D possibly being TRBD1 (6 bases). CDR1 and CDR2 (germline): SGHDT, YYEEEE. The CDR3 is 16 amino acids. Trimming took off 2 bases at V and 4 bases at J, with 18 bases between the two ends.

The V call is TRBV3-1 (or the pseudogene TRBV3-2), the J call TRBJ2-3; TRBD2 matches at 7 bases. V lost 5 bases, J lost 7 bases, and 12 bases stayed unmatched. Germline CDR1 is LGHDT and CDR2 is YNNKEL (reference sequence). This CDR3 has 15 amino acids. CDR3 residues: CASSASGAIRNTQYF. Here the CDR3 DNA reads TGTGCCAGCAGCGCCAGCGGGGCGATCAGGAATACGCAGTATTTT.

This chain joins TRBV5-1 and TRBJ1-2; the D gene is possibly TRBD1 (6 bases). There are 14 residues in the CDR3. V shed 5 bases and J shed 5 bases, with 16 bases lying between them. Germline CDR1 and CDR2: SGHRS and YFSETQ. This chain's CDR3 is CASRDDPGVYGYTF. The DNA for the CDR3 is TGCGCCAGCAGGGACGATCCAGGGGTTTATGGCTACACCTTC. Based on the CDR3 plus reference TRBV5-1 and TRBJ1-2, the full variable domain is KAGVTQTPRYLIKTRGQQVTLSCSPISGHRSVSWYQQTPGQGLQFLFEYFSETQRNKGNFPGRFSGRQFSNSRSEMNVSTLELGDSALYLCASRDDPGVYGYTFGSGTRLTVV.

The chain recombines TRBV2 with TRBJ1-3, with D uncertain. V lost 1 base, J lost 1 base, and 11 bases lay in between. CDR1 SNHLY and CDR2 FYNNEI come from the germline V gene. The CDR3 covers 16 residues. The DNA for the CDR3 is TGTGCCAGCAGTGAAGACCAGTGGTTTTCTGGAAACACCATATATTTT. This gives the protein CASSEDQWFSGNTIYF.

This chain uses TRBV5-6 with TRBJ1-5, with D unclear. This CDR3 contains 15 residues. The V end was cut by 2 bases, the J end by 0 bases, with 9 bases between. Germline loops: CDR1 SGHDT, CDR2 YYEEEE. As DNA, the CDR3 is TGTGCCAGCAGCTTTTCACAGTTTAGCAATCAGCCCCAGCATTTT. Translated, it gives CASSFSQFSNQPQHF.

The genes are TRBV24-1 and TRBJ2-5, with 7 nucleotides matching TRBD1. There are 16 residues in the CDR3. Losses at the gene ends were 5 bases for V and 6 bases for J; bases not matched to a gene: 14. Germline assignment: CDR1 KGHDR and CDR2 SFDVKD. The CDR3 protein is CATSVPDRLSGKTQYF. In DNA, the CDR3 is TGTGCCACCAGTGTACCGGACAGGCTCTCCGGGAAGACCCAGTACTTC.

The chain uses TRBV3-1 (or the pseudogene TRBV3-2) and TRBJ2-1; D is undetermined. This CDR3 contains 13 residues. Germline values: CDR1 LGHDT, CDR2 YNNKEL (reference sequence). The V end was cut by 4 bases, the J end by 3 bases, with 7 bases between. This CDR3 reads CASSRGNYNEQFF. In nucleotides, the CDR3 is TGTGCCAGCAGCCGCGGAAACTACAATGAGCAGTTCTTC.

The genes are TRBV3-1 (or the pseudogene TRBV3-2) and TRBJ1-4, with 8 positions matching TRBD1. Germline loops: CDR1 LGHDT, CDR2 YNNKEL (reference sequence). The trim removed 5 bases at V and 7 bases at J, leaving 9 bases unmatched. The CDR3 has 15 residues. The CDR3 loop reads CASSASGQGSEKLFF. The CDR3 bases are TGTGCCAGCAGCGCTAGCGGACAGGGTTCTGAAAAACTGTTTTTT.

The chain employs TRBV2 and TRBJ2-3, with 12 bases identical to TRBD2. After removal of 8 bases from V and 2 bases from J, the junction contained 8 bases not matched to a gene. The V gene's germline CDR1 is SNHLY and CDR2 FYNNEI. This CDR3 region has 16 residues. CDR3 in DNA: TGTGCCAGCGAATCCGGACTAGCGGGGTACACAGATACGCAGTATTTT. Its protein product is CASESGLAGYTDTQYF.